Sequencing of this T cell receptor beta chain was carried out in a study of T cells in Graves' hyperthyroidism and ophthalmopathy. Study conclusions and caveats: Clonotypes that were expanded in thyroid above 0.001 mostly appeared in blood too.

CDR1 is SQVTM, CDR2 ANQGSEA, per germline. V was pared by 7 bases and J by 1 base, with 8 bases of the junction left unmatched. There are 16 residues in the CDR3. From RNA transcripts, TCR beta CDR3 regions were amplified. The HTBI primer set was used in a first-round RT-PCR of the TCR CDR3. TCRdb reprocessed the multiplex PCR reads via MiXCR and lists one record per CDR3 protein. Altogether 450,000 to 600,000 distinct CDR3 sequences are present, 13% to 15% being singletons, with the ten largest covering approximately 15%. Points on this clonotype: What it binds is unknown. This may stem from a read error, because a much larger clone lies one nucleotide away.

Sequencing input: blood. The V call is TRBV29-1, the J call TRBJ2-7; 15 nucleotides agree with TRBD2. The TCR sequence derives from a woman in her forties with Graves' hyperthyroidism. CDR3 sequence: CSARRTSGGDSYEQYF. Written as DNA, the CDR3 is TGCAGCGCACGGAGGACTAGCGGGGGGGATTCCTACGAGCAGTACTTC.